One T cell receptor (beta chain) is described in this entry. Its target is not known. This specimen belongs to a study of brain T cells in children with intractable seizures. Regarding the study as a whole: Pre-surgery blood may have been undersampled, hiding some clones.

Measured with immunoSEQ multiplex PCR; TCRdb has only the in-frame clones, and not every one. The sample has under 400,000 clones; roughly 92% are singletons. The V and J ends lost 3 bases and 7 bases respectively, with 12 bases between them. The V gene's germline CDR1 is MGHRA and CDR2 YSYEKL. The CDR3 runs 14 residues. Time point denoted: blood from clinic visit 5 months post-surgery; TSC patient then seizure free. Surgery cases with the highest brain T cell transcript signatures were chosen for sequencing. This sequence originates from a boy in the first two years of life with tuberous sclerosis and intractable seizures. The input for sequencing was peripheral blood, taken approximately 5 months after surgery. The V call is TRBV4-1, the J call TRBJ2-2, with D hard to call. This CDR3 is CASSQPTSRGELFF. CDR3 DNA sequence: TGCGCCAGCAGCCAGCCTACCAGCCGCGGGGAGCTGTTTTTT.